The 16 T cell receptor beta chains reported below all come from one sample, sequenced in a study of response to subunit inactivated influenza vaccine. A single record per CDR3 protein comes from TCRdb applying MiXCR to the RT-PCR reads. The table has under 500,000 distinct CDR3 sequences, roughly 9.7% seen once; the top ten hold approximately 12%. This specimen consisted of PBMCs from blood, obtained roughly 45 days after vaccination. The receptors here all came from a man aged 45-60 years who received an inactivated influenza vaccine.

This chain uses TRBV5-1 with TRBJ2-5, with a tentative D call TRBD2 (6 bases). The CDR3 covers 15 residues. The V end lost 4 bases, the J end lost 5 bases, and 18 bases lay between the germline ends. Germline V gene lookup returns CDR1 SGHRS and CDR2 YFSETQ. CDR3 residues: CASSTVVRGGETQYF. CDR3 bases: TGCGCCAGCAGCACTGTGGTGCGGGGCGGGGAGACCCAGTACTTC.

The table lists this clonotype with many counts. The chain has TRBV5-1 and TRBJ2-1; no reliable D call. Trimming took off 0 bases at V and 7 bases at J, with 8 bases between the two ends. The CDR3 runs 13 residues. The germline CDR1 and CDR2 sequences are SGHRS and YFSETQ. The DNA for the CDR3 is TGCGCCAGCAGCTTGGCCGTGGCTAATGAGCAGTTCTTC. This translates into CASSLAVANEQFF.

This clonotype was observed a few times. The genes are TRBV5-1 and TRBJ2-5; TRBD1 or TRBD2 may be the D gene (5 bases each). The CDR3 has 14 residues. Germline values: CDR1 SGHRS, CDR2 YFSETQ. The V end lost 4 bases, the J end lost 5 bases, and 15 bases lay between the germline ends. In nucleotides, the CDR3 is TGCGCCAGCAGCGAACCGAGGGGCCAGGAGACCCAGTACTTC. This encodes CASSEPRGQETQYF.

This clonotype was seen many times. The V call is TRBV6-6, the J call TRBJ2-7; 7 bases fit TRBD1. The CDR3 spans 13 residues. The trim removed 6 bases at V and 2 bases at J, leaving 4 bases unmatched. Germline loops: CDR1 MNHNY, CDR2 SVGAGI (reference sequence). The CDR3, as DNA: TGTGCCAGCAGGCCCGGGACAGCCTACGAGCAGTACTTC. Residues: CASRPGTAYEQYF.

This clonotype appeared many times. The rearrangement links TRBV12-3 or TRBV12-4 to TRBJ1-5; D unclear. The V end lost 5 bases, the J end lost 2 bases, and 10 bases lay between the germline ends. This CDR3 is 14 amino acids long. CDR3 coding DNA: TGTGCCAGCAGTAACAGTTTAGGCAATCAGCCCCAGCATTTT. It is translated as CASSNSLGNQPQHF.

This clonotype was detected a few times. The chain couples TRBV4-3 to TRBJ2-1, with 7 bases aligning to TRBD1. Per germline, CDR1 LGHNA and CDR2 YSLEER. The CDR3 runs 12 residues. V gave up 3 bases and J gave up 8 bases; unmatched junction bases: 1. In DNA form, the CDR3 reads TGCGCCAGCAGCCAGGGGACAGATGAGCAGTTCTTC. It codes for CASSQGTDEQFF.

J is TRBJ1-2 and V is TRBV11-2, with D possibly TRBD1 on 5 matching bases. This CDR3 is 14 amino acids long. V lost 6 bases, J lost 8 bases, and 19 bases lay in between. In germline, CDR1 is SGHAT, CDR2 FQNNGV. Here the CDR3 DNA reads TGTGCCAGCAGATCGGGCAGGGTTAAGAACGGCTACACCTTC. Its translation: CASRSGRVKNGYTF.

As DNA, the CDR3 is TGTGCCAGCAGTTTGTTTAGGGGGATCTCTGGGGCCAACGTCCTGACTTTC. Translating gives CASSLFRGISGANVLTF. The gene calls are TRBV28 and TRBJ2-6, with D tentatively TRBD1 (6 bases). Per the germline V gene, CDR1 is MDHEN and CDR2 is SYDVKM. This CDR3 is 17 amino acids long. Trimming removed 3 bases from V and 0 bases from J, with 12 bases in between.

This clonotype was counted many times. The chain uses TRBV12-3 or TRBV12-4 and TRBJ2-5; the match to TRBD2 covers 9 bases. V dropped 2 bases and J dropped 4; count of bases not matched to a gene: 2. The length of the CDR3 is 14 residues. As DNA, the CDR3 is TGTGCCAGCAGTTTAACTAGCGGGCCAGAGACCCAGTACTTC. It encodes CASSLTSGPETQYF.

V is TRBV12-3 or TRBV12-4 and J is TRBJ2-1; 10 bases fit TRBD1. V shed 8 bases, J shed 5 bases, and the junction held 6 bases outside the gene matches. The CDR3 covers 14 residues. Here the CDR3 reads CASLPGQGNNEQFF. Written as DNA, the CDR3 is TGTGCCAGCCTGCCGGGACAGGGGAACAATGAGCAGTTCTTC.

This chain connects TRBV30 to TRBJ2-7, with 8 nucleotides matching TRBD1. Germline CDR1 and CDR2: GTSNPN and SVGIG (reference sequence). The CDR3 extends over 11 amino acids. Trimming cost V 5 bases and J 6 bases; bases outside gene matches: 3. The CDR3: CAWGQGREQYF. For the CDR3, the DNA is TGTGCCTGGGGACAGGGCCGCGAGCAGTACTTC.

At least ten counts were recorded for this clonotype. The genes are TRBV12-3 or TRBV12-4 and TRBJ2-5; possibly TRBD2 for D (6 bases). Trimming took 6 bases from V and 5 from J, leaving 16 bases between them. There are 14 residues in the CDR3. DNA for the CDR3: TGTGCCAGCAGCCCGACTAGGAGGAGCGAGACCCAGTACTTC. It translates to CASSPTRRSETQYF.

The V and J genes are TRBV20-1 and TRBJ1-2, with D unresolved. The CDR3 has 11 residues. The germline CDR1 and CDR2 sequences are DFQATT and SNEGSKA (reference sequence). V lost 2 bases, J lost 6 bases, and 7 bases lay in between. CDR3 sequence: CSARIRNGYTF. Here the CDR3 DNA reads TGCAGTGCTAGAATTAGAAATGGCTACACCTTC.

The rearrangement uses TRBV28 and TRBJ2-1; unclear D gene. Trimming pared 8 bases from V and 4 bases from J, leaving 15 bases between. The germline CDR1 and CDR2 sequences are MDHEN and SYDVKM. The CDR3 consists of 14 residues. CDR3 residues: CASAPGRPYNEQFF. CDR3 bases: TGTGCCAGCGCCCCAGGCCGTCCGTACAATGAGCAGTTCTTC.

The gene calls are TRBV6-1 and TRBJ2-7; tentatively, D is TRBD2 (5 bases). The ends were cut back, 6 bases at V and 0 bases at J, with 21 bases in the middle. Germline CDR1 MNHNS, CDR2 SASEGT. The CDR3 runs to 17 residues. CDR3 region: CASRPGPGSLLSYEQYF. The CDR3 DNA follows: TGTGCCAGCAGGCCCGGGCCGGGATCCCTCCTCTCCTACGAGCAGTACTTC.

There are many counts of this clonotype. J is TRBJ1-3 and V is TRBV29-1; D remains unclear. The V and J ends lost 2 bases and 0 bases respectively, with 8 bases between them. Germline CDR1 and CDR2: SQVTM and ANQGSEA. The CDR3 contains 14 residues. CDR3 loop: CSVETGNSGNTIYF. The DNA for the CDR3 is TGCAGCGTTGAAACGGGCAACTCTGGAAACACCATATATTTT.